This T cell receptor (beta chain) was found in a study of cytomegalovirus exposure and HLA in healthy donors. PCR primers comprised 60 Vbeta and 13 Jbeta primers. Only in-frame clones appear in the TCRdb table, and some are missing; sequencing was by immunoSEQ multiplex PCR. The table lists some 190,000 clones, more than 75% of them singletons. Per germline, CDR1 SNHLY and CDR2 FYNNEI. The CDR3 is 13 residues long. Trimming left V 3 bases short and J 4 bases short, with 9 bases between. The clonotype originates from a young man in good health and CMV-seronegative. Sequenced: PBMCs. The chain carries TRBV2 and TRBJ1-2; possible D gene TRBD1, 6 bases. In DNA form, the CDR3 reads TGTGCCAGCAGTGAGACAGGAACCTATGGCTACACCTTC. This codes for CASSETGTYGYTF. The complete variable domain, with remaining parts taken from reference TRBV2 and TRBJ1-2, reads EPEVTQTPSHQVTQMGQEVILRCVPISNHLYFYWYRQILGQKVEFLVSFYNNEISEKSEIFDDQFSVERPDGSNFTLKIRSTKLEDSAMYFCASSETGTYGYTFGSGTRLTVV.